This passage covers 16 T cell receptor beta chains from one sample sequenced in a study of cytomegalovirus exposure and HLA in healthy donors. PCR was performed using 60 Vbeta and 13 Jbeta primers. Clones were sequenced by immunoSEQ multiplex PCR, and TCRdb holds only the in-frame ones, with some missing. The sample records some 170,000 clones, about four fifths being singletons. Sequenced sample: PBMCs. The origin of the receptors is a female donor in good health and CMV-seronegative.

This clone was observed a few times. This chain connects TRBV2 to TRBJ2-7, with 14 bases matching TRBD2. This CDR3 spans 15 amino acids. Germline assignment: CDR1 SNHLY and CDR2 FYNNEI. The V segment lost 6 bases and the J segment 6 bases; nucleotides outside the gene matches: 7. The CDR3 loop is CASRGGLAGAGEQYF. For the CDR3, the DNA is TGTGCCAGCAGAGGGGGACTAGCGGGAGCGGGCGAGCAGTACTTC.

V and J are TRBV6-1 and TRBJ1-5; 8 bases are shared with TRBD1. V trimming: 3 bases; J trimming: 3 bases; junction bases outside the gene matches: 1. CDR1 and CDR2 (germline): MNHNS, SASEGT. The CDR3 has 14 residues. The DNA for the CDR3 is TGTGCCAGCAGTGACAGGGGGCACAATCAGCCCCAGCATTTT. Translated: CASSDRGHNQPQHF.

About this clone itself: The junction departs from germline at one end; a sequencing error may be responsible. V usage is TRBV7-9 and J usage is TRBJ2-5; unclear D gene. The germline V gene has CDR1 SEHNR and CDR2 FQNEAQ (reference sequence). The CDR3 extends over 16 amino acids. CDR3: CSSSLTEVVQKETQYF. The CDR3 DNA is TGTTCCAGCAGCCTCACCGAGGTTGTCCAAAAAGAGACCCAGTACTTC.

There are a few counts of this clone. J is TRBJ2-7 and V is TRBV4-3; TRBD1 matches at 8 bases. Germline CDR1 is LGHNA and CDR2 is YSLEER. The ends lost 4 bases at V and 2 bases at J; junction bases unmatched: 4. The CDR3 totals 14 residues. This CDR3 is CASSPTGVAYEQYF. The DNA for the CDR3 is TGCGCCAGCAGCCCGACAGGGGTAGCCTACGAGCAGTACTTC.

This clone was seen a few times. This chain links TRBV7-3 with TRBJ2-1; tentative D call: TRBD2 (7 bases). Per the germline V gene, CDR1 is SGHTA and CDR2 is FQGTGA. The CDR3 length is 15 residues. The V end was cut by 5 bases, the J end by 6 bases, with 17 bases between. The DNA for the CDR3 is TGTGCCAGCAGCCAGGGGCTAGCGGTTATCAATGAGCAGTTCTTC. Encoded protein: CASSQGLAVINEQFF.

This chain links TRBV10-3 with TRBJ2-1, with 7 bases that match TRBD1. CDR3 length equals 15 residues. Trimming removed 3 bases from V and 2 bases from J; junction bases left unmatched: 4. Germline V gene sequence: CDR1 ENHRY, CDR2 SYGVKD. Here the CDR3 DNA reads TGTGCCATCAGTGATCCAGGGGGAGCCTACAATGAGCAGTTCTTC. Translation: CAISDPGGAYNEQFF.

V and J are TRBV27 and TRBJ1-1; a weak D match, TRBD1 (6 bases). V was trimmed by 4 bases and J by 2 bases, leaving 11 bases between them. Germline V gene data show CDR1 as MNHEY and CDR2 as SMNVEV (reference sequence). The length of the CDR3 is 14 residues. The CDR3 region is CASSSYRDNTEAFF. CDR3 DNA sequence: TGTGCCAGCAGTTCTTACAGGGACAACACTGAAGCTTTCTTT.

With respect to this clone: The same CDR3 arises from other DNA sequences in this sample as well. This chain joins TRBV5-1 and TRBJ1-1, with D possibly being TRBD1 (6 bases). The ends were cut back, 3 bases at V and 0 bases at J, with 9 bases in the middle. CDR1 SGHRS and CDR2 YFSETQ come from the germline V gene. The CDR3 is 14 residues long. The CDR3 coding sequence is TGCGCCAGCAGCTCCGACAGGTTGAACACTGAAGCTTTCTTT. This translates into CASSSDRLNTEAFF.

This chain connects TRBV5-6 to TRBJ1-2; 10 nucleotides line up with TRBD1. Germline V gives CDR1 SGHDT, CDR2 YYEEEE. V lost 4 bases to trimming and J lost 2 bases; unmatched junction nucleotides: 8. The CDR3 covers 16 residues. The CDR3 coding sequence is TGTGCCAGCAGCCCCGGGACAGGGGATACGAACTATGGCTACACCTTC. The encoded protein is CASSPGTGDTNYGYTF.

A few counts support this clone. The chain combines TRBV5-5 with TRBJ2-1; weak D call: TRBD1 (5 bases). Germline V lookup: CDR1 SGHKS, CDR2 YYEKEE (reference sequence). Trimming stripped 4 bases from V and 0 bases from J, with 14 bases between. This CDR3 contains 16 residues. The DNA for the CDR3 is TGTGCCAGCAGCGTACAGGCTCCGCTCTCCTACAATGAGCAGTTCTTC. It codes for CASSVQAPLSYNEQFF. The full variable domain, completed using reference TRBV5-5 and TRBJ2-1, is DAGVTQSPTHLIKTRGQQVTLRCSPISGHKSVSWYQQVLGQGPQFIFQYYEKEERGRGNFPDRFSARQFPNYSSELNVNALLLGDSALYLCASSVQAPLSYNEQFFGPGTRLTVL.

CDR3 nucleotides: TGTGCCAGCAGCTTAGGCGGGGGGAGGGAGACCCAGTACTTC. Its translation: CASSLGGGRETQYF. V gene TRBV11-1 combines with J gene TRBJ2-5; 8 bases line up with TRBD2. Per the germline V gene, CDR1 is SGHAT and CDR2 is FQDESV (reference sequence). With 1 base clipped from V and 5 bases from J, the junction kept 3 bases outside the gene matches. This CDR3 has 14 residues.

The chain combines TRBV14 with TRBJ1-1; D is ambiguous. Germline CDR1 is SGHDN and CDR2 is FVKESK. The V and J ends lost 0 bases and 11 bases respectively, with 13 bases between them. CDR3 length: 13 amino acids. The CDR3 nucleotides are TGTGCCAGCAGCCAAGATCTTCCCACCCAGGCTTTCTTT. It encodes CASSQDLPTQAFF.

The J gene is TRBJ2-6, the V gene TRBV6-6; no clear D gene. V lost 2 bases to trimming and J lost 1 base, with 6 bases between them. This CDR3 is 15 amino acids long. Germline-derived CDR1 and CDR2 are MNHNY and SVGAGI (reference sequence). Here the CDR3 reads CASSYAGSGANVLTF. CDR3 DNA: TGTGCCAGCAGTTACGCCGGGTCTGGGGCCAACGTCCTGACTTTC.

V usage is TRBV11-2 and J usage is TRBJ2-7, with 7 bases lining up with TRBD1. Germline V lookup: CDR1 SGHAT, CDR2 FQNNGV. The CDR3 spans 15 residues. V gave up 1 base and J gave up 2 bases; unmatched junction bases: 5. As DNA, the CDR3 is TGTGCCAGCAGCTTAGGCCACAGGGGAACCTACGAGCAGTACTTC. It encodes CASSLGHRGTYEQYF.

The chain has TRBV7-9 and TRBJ2-3; D uncertain. Per germline, CDR1 SEHNR and CDR2 FQNEAQ (reference sequence). The CDR3 runs to 14 residues. Trimming pared 5 bases from V and 7 bases from J, leaving 16 bases between. The CDR3 nucleotides are TGTGCCAGCAGCCTCCCTCTGGCCGTATATACGCAGTATTTT. Translation: CASSLPLAVYTQYF.

The chain combines TRBV19 with TRBJ2-2; a possible D gene is TRBD1 (6 bases). The V end lost 3 bases, the J end lost 4 bases, and 18 bases lay between the germline ends. CDR1 and CDR2 from the germline V gene are LNHDA and SQIVND (reference sequence). This CDR3 region has 17 residues. CDR3 in amino acids: CASSISYSNRVTGELFF. The CDR3 bases are TGTGCCAGTAGTATCAGTTATAGTAACAGGGTCACCGGGGAGCTGTTTTTT. Full variable domain (missing parts from reference TRBV19 and TRBJ2-2): DGGITQSPKYLFRKEGQNVTLSCEQNLNHDAMYWYRQDPGQGLRLIYYSQIVNDFQKGDIAEGYSVSREKKESFPLTVTSAQKNPTAFYLCASSISYSNRVTGELFFGEGSRLTVL.